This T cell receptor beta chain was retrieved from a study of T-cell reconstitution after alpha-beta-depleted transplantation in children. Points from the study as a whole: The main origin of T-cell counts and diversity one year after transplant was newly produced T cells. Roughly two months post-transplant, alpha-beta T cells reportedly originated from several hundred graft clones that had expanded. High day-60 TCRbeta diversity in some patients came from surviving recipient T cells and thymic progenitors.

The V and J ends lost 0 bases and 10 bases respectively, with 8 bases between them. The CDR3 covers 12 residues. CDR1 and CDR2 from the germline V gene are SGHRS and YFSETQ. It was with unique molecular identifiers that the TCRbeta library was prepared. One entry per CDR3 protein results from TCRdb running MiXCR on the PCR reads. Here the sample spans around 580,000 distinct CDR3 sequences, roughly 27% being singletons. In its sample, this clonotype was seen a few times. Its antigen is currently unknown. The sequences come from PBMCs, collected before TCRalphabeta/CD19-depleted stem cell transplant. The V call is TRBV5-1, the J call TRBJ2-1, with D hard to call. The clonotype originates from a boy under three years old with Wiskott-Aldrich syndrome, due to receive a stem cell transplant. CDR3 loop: CASSLGKVEQFF. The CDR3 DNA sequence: TGCGCCAGCAGCTTGGGGAAGGTCGAGCAGTTCTTC.